This entry is about one T cell receptor (beta chain). These data belong to a study of blood T cell repertoires in COVID-19. Profiling relied on immunoSEQ multiplex PCR, and the TCRdb table lists in-frame clones only, not all of them. Of roughly 500,000 clones in the sample, roughly 87% were seen once. Trimming took off 0 bases at V and 2 bases at J, with 18 bases between the two ends. The CDR3 has 17 amino acids. Germline lookup yields CDR1 SGHRS and CDR2 YFSETQ. This clonotype was sampled from a young man with COVID-19, enrolled during active disease. This chain joins TRBV5-1 and TRBJ2-7; maybe TRBD1 (6 bases). The sequenced sample was peripheral blood. The CDR3 loop reads CASSLGLDGTIPYEQYF. For the CDR3, the DNA is TGCGCCAGCAGCTTGGGGCTAGACGGGACAATTCCCTACGAGCAGTACTTC.